Presented here are 23 T cell receptor beta chains from one specimen sequenced in a study of low-dose radiotherapy and immunotherapy resistance in tumors. Time point given: before trial treatment. Covering alpha and beta chains, TRAV- and TRBV-specific primers were used for the first-strand cDNA. Using a constant-region primer together with a V-primer adapter, TCRs were subjected to around 20 PCR cycles of amplification. TCRdb recomputed calls from the reads with MiXCR, one row per CDR3 protein. Of some 60,000 distinct CDR3 sequences in the sample, more than 25% were seen once. The source was PBMCs, collected before treatment. The source is a male donor with rectosigmoid adenocarcinoma.

This chain uses TRBV28 with TRBJ1-5; 9 bases are a match to TRBD1. This CDR3 has 14 amino acids. In germline, CDR1 is MDHEN, CDR2 SYDVKM. V was clipped by 6 bases and J by 4 bases; unmatched bases: 4. CDR3 nucleotides: TGTGCCAGCAGGGGGACAGGGCAAAATCAGCCCCAGCATTTT. It codes for CASRGTGQNQPQHF.

This clonotype occurred many times. The V and J genes are TRBV11-1 and TRBJ2-1; TRBD2 aligns across 8 bases. Germline V gene sequence: CDR1 SGHAT, CDR2 FQDESV (reference sequence). Unmatched junction bases numbered 14, after V lost 5 bases and J lost 8 bases. The CDR3 runs to 16 residues. CDR3 amino acids: CASSPGDGRAGYEQFF. DNA for the CDR3: TGTGCCAGCAGCCCAGGGGACGGGAGGGCCGGGTATGAGCAGTTCTTC.

At least ten counts were recorded for this clonotype. The chain couples TRBV28 to TRBJ2-1; maybe TRBD1 (6 bases). From germline, CDR1 is MDHEN and CDR2 SYDVKM. V lost 6 bases and J lost 13, with 16 bases in between. The CDR3 consists of 12 residues. The CDR3 loop is CASRLGQSPQFF. CDR3 in DNA: TGTGCCAGCAGGTTGGGACAATCCCCACAGTTCTTC.

This clonotype was recorded at least ten times. The CDR3 nucleotides are TGTGCCAGCAGCCAGCAGCGGGGGGACTCTGGGGCCAACGTCCTGACTTTC. This codes for CASSQQRGDSGANVLTF. The chain uses TRBV13 and TRBJ2-6, with 9 bases fitting TRBD2. The CDR3 runs 17 residues. V shed 5 bases and J 0 bases; nucleotides not matched to a gene: 5. Germline values: CDR1 PRHDT, CDR2 FYEKMQ (reference sequence).

On this clonotype: With a far larger clone one base away, a read error is the likely cause. This chain uses TRBV5-3 with TRBJ2-3; no clear D gene. TRBV5-3 is designated an ORF whose function remains uncertain. The CDR3 contains 14 residues. The CDR3 here is CASSSSAGTDTQYF. The CDR3 bases are TGTGCCAGCAGCTCATCTGCCGGCACAGATACGCAGTATTTT.

In this sample, this clonotype turned up once. It is likely a read error: a sequence one base away is far more abundant. This chain uses TRBV4-2 with TRBJ2-1; TRBD2 might be the D (5 bases). The CDR3 is made up of 14 amino acids. Trimming pared 6 bases from V and 13 bases from J, leaving 22 bases between. CDR1 and CDR2 from the germline V gene are LGHNA and YNFKEQ. The CDR3 region has the DNA TGTGCCAGCAGTCCCGGGCCCCCAGCGGAGACCCAGTTCTTC. It codes for CASSPGPPAETQFF.

This clonotype was seen just once. The chain couples TRBV21-1 to TRBJ2-5. TRBV21-1 is a pseudogene segment. This CDR3 contains 12 residues. In DNA, the CDR3 is TGTGCCAGCAGCATAAGAGGCGAGACCCAGTACTTC. Protein: CASSIRGETQYF.

In its sample, this clonotype was seen many times. CDR3 sequence: CASSLDSPAANYEQYF. CDR3 sequence (DNA): TGCGCCAGCAGCTTGGACAGTCCGGCAGCAAACTACGAGCAGTACTTC. The chain has TRBV5-1 and TRBJ2-7; D gene unclear. CDR3 length equals 16 residues. V shed 0 bases and J shed 3 bases, with 16 bases lying between them. Germline V lookup: CDR1 SGHRS, CDR2 YFSETQ.

There are many counts of this clonotype. This sequence joins TRBV28 and TRBJ2-7, with a weak D call TRBD1 (6 bases). Trimming shortened V by 6 bases and J by 6 bases, and 18 bases separated the two germline ends. CDR1 MDHEN and CDR2 SYDVKM come from the germline V gene. CDR3 length: 14 amino acids. CDR3 in DNA: TGTGCCAGCAGCCTTGCTAGCACCAGGGGCGAGCAGTACTTC. It encodes CASSLASTRGEQYF.

At least ten counts were recorded for this clonotype. The rearrangement links TRBV5-1 to TRBJ2-1, with D hard to call. V shed 2 bases and J shed 0 bases, with 3 bases lying between them. CDR1 and CDR2 (germline): SGHRS, YFSETQ. This CDR3 region has 13 residues. CDR3 DNA: TGCGCCAGCAGCTTCCACTCCTACAATGAGCAGTTCTTC. Translated, it gives CASSFHSYNEQFF. The full variable domain, with the rest looked up from reference TRBV5-1 and TRBJ2-1, is KAGVTQTPRYLIKTRGQQVTLSCSPISGHRSVSWYQQTPGQGLQFLFEYFSETQRNKGNFPGRFSGRQFSNSRSEMNVSTLELGDSALYLCASSFHSYNEQFFGPGTRLTVL.

This clonotype was observed at least ten times. This CDR3 is CASGHTRGNNSPLHF. CDR3 nucleotide sequence: TGTGCCAGCGGCCACACCAGGGGGAATAATTCACCCCTCCACTTT. The chain combines TRBV12-3 or TRBV12-4 with TRBJ1-6, with TRBD1 identical over 7 bases. V lost 8 bases and J lost 5; bases outside the gene matches: 9. The CDR3 runs to 15 residues.

This clonotype was picked up many times. DNA of the CDR3: TGCAGTGCTAGGTGGGAGGCGGGTACAGATACGCAGTATTTT. Translating it yields CSARWEAGTDTQYF. The chain has TRBV20-1 and TRBJ2-3, with a possible D match to TRBD2 (6 bases). Trimming left V 3 bases short and J 3 bases short, with 13 bases between. Germline loops: CDR1 DFQATT, CDR2 SNEGSKA (reference sequence). The CDR3 runs 14 residues.

In this sample, this clonotype turned up many times. J is TRBJ2-1 and V is TRBV6-1; D gene uncertain. Germline-derived CDR1 and CDR2 are MNHNS and SASEGT. V was pared by 2 bases and J by 7 bases, with 15 bases between. There are 15 residues in the CDR3. The CDR3 protein is CASSEHLLSGNEQFF. For the CDR3, the DNA is TGTGCCAGCAGTGAACACTTACTCTCCGGGAATGAGCAGTTCTTC.

This clonotype was seen ten or more times. This chain joins TRBV28 and TRBJ2-4; tentatively, D is TRBD1 (6 bases). The CDR3 sequence is 16 residues long. V was pared by 6 bases and J by 3 bases, with 18 bases between. Germline V gene lookup returns CDR1 MDHEN and CDR2 SYDVKM. The CDR3 here is CASSATGNLVKNIQYF. CDR3 DNA: TGTGCCAGCAGCGCTACAGGGAATTTGGTCAAAAACATTCAGTACTTC. The whole variable domain, filled in from reference TRBV28 and TRBJ2-4, reads DVKVTQSSRYLVKRTGEKVFLECVQDMDHENMFWYRQDPGLGLRLIYFSYDVKMKEKGDIPEGYSVSREKKERFSLILESASTNQTSMYLCASSATGNLVKNIQYFGAGTRLSVL.

At least ten counts were recorded for this clonotype. The chain uses TRBV2 and TRBJ2-3, with 12 bases identical to TRBD2. Looked up from germline, CDR1 is SNHLY and CDR2 is FYNNEI. Trimming removed 6 bases from V and 8 bases from J; junction bases left unmatched: 9. The CDR3 length is 15 residues. The DNA of the CDR3 is TGTGCCAGCAGGCCAGGACTAGCGGGGTCAGGTACGCAGTATTTT. This gives the protein CASRPGLAGSGTQYF. Filled out from reference TRBV2 and TRBJ2-3, the complete variable domain reads EPEVTQTPSHQVTQMGQEVILRCVPISNHLYFYWYRQILGQKVEFLVSFYNNEISEKSEIFDDQFSVERPDGSNFTLKIRSTKLEDSAMYFCASRPGLAGSGTQYFGPGTRLTVL.

This clonotype has ten or more counts. This CDR3 reads CASSYLGQGGSSYEQYF. The CDR3, as DNA: TGTGCCAGCAGTTACCTCGGGCAGGGGGGCAGCTCCTACGAGCAGTACTTC. This chain links TRBV6-6 with TRBJ2-7, with D possibly TRBD1 on 7 matching bases. The V and J ends lost 2 bases and 0 bases respectively, with 17 bases between them. The CDR3 length is 17 residues. Germline V CDR1 and CDR2: MNHNY, SVGAGI (reference sequence).

This clonotype appeared many times. CDR3 residues: CASSLSMASDTQYF. As DNA, the CDR3 is TGTGCCAGCAGTTTATCGATGGCGTCAGATACGCAGTATTTT. The chain employs TRBV28 and TRBJ2-3; no firm D call. Germline V gene sequence: CDR1 MDHEN, CDR2 SYDVKM. Trimming removed 1 base from V and 4 bases from J, with 9 bases in between. The CDR3 has 14 residues. Looking up the rest from reference TRBV28 and TRBJ2-3 gives the full variable domain: DVKVTQSSRYLVKRTGEKVFLECVQDMDHENMFWYRQDPGLGLRLIYFSYDVKMKEKGDIPEGYSVSREKKERFSLILESASTNQTSMYLCASSLSMASDTQYFGPGTRLTVL.

The CDR3, as DNA: TGTGCCAGCAGTAAACAGGGGGCCACCAAAAACATTCAGTACTTC. Translating gives CASSKQGATKNIQYF. The rearrangement uses TRBV12-3 or TRBV12-4 and TRBJ2-4; 9 bases are a match to TRBD1. The CDR3 runs 15 residues. V was clipped by 5 bases and J by 2 bases; unmatched bases: 4.

With respect to this clonotype: It is likely a read error: a sequence one base away is far more abundant. The chain is built from TRBV6-4 and TRBJ2-1; 13 bases agree with TRBD2. V trimming: 9 bases; J trimming: 10 bases; junction bases outside the gene matches: 12. Germline V lookup: CDR1 MRHNA, CDR2 SNTAGT. The CDR3 contains 15 residues. CDR3 sequence reads: CARRIGLAGVYEQFF. In DNA form, the CDR3 reads TGTGCCAGACGAATCGGACTAGCGGGAGTTTACGAGCAGTTCTTC.

This clonotype was counted many times. The genes are TRBV27 and TRBJ1-2; TRBD1 is a possible D gene (5 bases). This CDR3 contains 15 residues. Deletions cut 1 base from V and 7 bases from J, with 16 bases between. Looked up from germline, CDR1 is MNHEY and CDR2 is SMNVEV (reference sequence). The CDR3 region is CASSLYGAGIGGYTF. Here the CDR3 DNA reads TGTGCCAGCAGTTTATACGGCGCAGGGATAGGTGGCTACACCTTC.

This clonotype was found many times. The rearrangement uses TRBV7-6 and TRBJ2-1; 9 bases agree with TRBD2. Germline CDR1 reads SGHVS; CDR2 reads FNYEAQ. CDR3 length equals 17 residues. V dropped 4 bases and J dropped 4; count of bases not matched to a gene: 11. The CDR3 region is CASSSGLARKEYNEQFF. CDR3 coding DNA: TGTGCCAGCAGCTCTGGACTAGCGCGTAAGGAATACAATGAGCAGTTCTTC.

V is TRBV6-2 or TRBV6-3 and J is TRBJ1-1, with D maybe TRBD1 (6 bases). V was cut by 2 bases and J by 3 bases, with 7 bases left in between. The CDR3 covers 13 residues. CDR1 is MNHEY and CDR2 is SVGEGT in the germline V gene. The DNA of the CDR3 is TGTGCCAGCAGTTACCGGACAGACACTGAAGCTTTCTTT. It is translated as CASSYRTDTEAFF.

This clonotype has a count of ten or more. This sequence joins TRBV23-1 and TRBJ2-5, with no clear D. TRBV23-1 is an ORF for which the function is uncertain. V gave up 6 bases and J gave up 1 base, with 12 bases separating them. This CDR3 comprises 14 residues. This CDR3 is CASSRARTQETQYF. In nucleotides, the CDR3 is TGCGCCAGCAGCCGGGCACGGACCCAAGAGACCCAGTACTTC.